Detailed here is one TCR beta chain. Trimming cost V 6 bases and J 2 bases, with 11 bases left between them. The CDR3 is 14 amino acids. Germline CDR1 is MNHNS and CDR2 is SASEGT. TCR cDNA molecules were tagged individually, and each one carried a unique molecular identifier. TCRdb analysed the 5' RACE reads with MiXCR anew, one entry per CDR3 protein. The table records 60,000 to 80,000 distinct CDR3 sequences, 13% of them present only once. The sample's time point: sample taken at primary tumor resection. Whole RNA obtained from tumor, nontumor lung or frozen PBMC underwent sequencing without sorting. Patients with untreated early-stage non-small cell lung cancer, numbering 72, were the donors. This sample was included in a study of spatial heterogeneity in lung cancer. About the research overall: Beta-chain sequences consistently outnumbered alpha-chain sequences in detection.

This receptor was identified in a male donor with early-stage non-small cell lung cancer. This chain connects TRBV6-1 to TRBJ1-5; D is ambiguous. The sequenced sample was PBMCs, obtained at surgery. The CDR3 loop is CASSQTGGNQPQHF. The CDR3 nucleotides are TGTGCCAGCAGCCAAACCGGGGGCAATCAGCCCCAGCATTTT.